This T cell receptor beta chain was sequenced during a study of vaccination and CD4 T cells after COVID-19. Regarding treatment: roughly 10-day PBMC culture with coronavirus spike peptide pools or control peptides (ViraFEST assay). ViraFEST sequenced TCRs after peptide-pool expansion of antigen-specific T cells. A few counts support this clonotype. Its antigen remains unidentified. The assay that was used to sequence DNA from cultured CD4+ T cells was the Oncomine TCR Beta short-read assay. CD4+ T cells were cultured, and genomic DNA was extracted from them. Via MiXCR, TCRdb re-called the PCR reads, giving one row per CDR3 protein. Found here are 6,100 or so distinct CDR3 sequences, about 45% of them singletons; the top ten hold approximately 10%. This clonotype was sampled from a human donor who had recovered from COVID-19. The sequencing sample was made of CD4+ T cells from blood, cultured in vitro.

CDR3 coding DNA: TGTGCCACCAGCAGAGAGGAGGGGATGAACTATGGCTACACCTTC. It specifies CATSREEGMNYGYTF. The chain links TRBV15 to TRBJ1-2, with D perhaps TRBD1 (5 bases). The CDR3 length is 15 residues. CDR1 and CDR2 (germline): LNHNV, YYDKDF (reference sequence). Trimming pared 0 bases from V and 2 bases from J, leaving 10 bases between.